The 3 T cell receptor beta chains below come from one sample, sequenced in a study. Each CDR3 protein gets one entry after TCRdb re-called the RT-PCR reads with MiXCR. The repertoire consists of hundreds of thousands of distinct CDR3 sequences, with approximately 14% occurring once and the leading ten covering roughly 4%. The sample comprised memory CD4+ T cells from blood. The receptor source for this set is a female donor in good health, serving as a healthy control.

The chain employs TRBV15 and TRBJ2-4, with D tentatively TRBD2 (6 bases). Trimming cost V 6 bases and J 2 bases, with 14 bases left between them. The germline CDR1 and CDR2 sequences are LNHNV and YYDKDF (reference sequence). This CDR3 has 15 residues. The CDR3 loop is CATSPGRTTKNIQYF. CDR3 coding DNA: TGTGCCACCAGTCCGGGACGGACTACCAAAAACATTCAGTACTTC.

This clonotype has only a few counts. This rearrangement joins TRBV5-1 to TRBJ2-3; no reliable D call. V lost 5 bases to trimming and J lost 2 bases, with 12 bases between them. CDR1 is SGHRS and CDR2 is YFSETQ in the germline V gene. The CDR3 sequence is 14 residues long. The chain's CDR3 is CASSLSQPTDTQYF. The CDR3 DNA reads TGCGCCAGCAGTTTGAGTCAACCCACAGATACGCAGTATTTT.

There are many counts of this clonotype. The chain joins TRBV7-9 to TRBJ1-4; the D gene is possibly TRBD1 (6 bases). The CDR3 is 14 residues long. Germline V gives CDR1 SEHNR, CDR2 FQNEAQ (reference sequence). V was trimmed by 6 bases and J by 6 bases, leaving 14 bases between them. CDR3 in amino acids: CASSPGGGDEKLFF. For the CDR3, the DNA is TGTGCCAGCAGTCCGGGGGGCGGGGATGAAAAACTGTTTTTT.